These 10 T cell receptor beta chains were all obtained from the same sample, sequenced in a study of T cells in Graves' hyperthyroidism and ophthalmopathy. Amplification targeted TCR beta CDR3 regions from RNA transcripts. The HTBI set primed first-round TCR CDR3 RT-PCR. TCRdb redid the calling of the multiplex PCR reads with MiXCR, one entry per CDR3 protein. The data contain some 370,000 distinct CDR3 sequences, over 12% of them seen just once; the ten biggest clones take up over 25%. The sequenced material came from blood. The receptors originated from a man aged 45-60 years with Graves' ophthalmopathy.

This clonotype was recorded at least ten times. The rearrangement uses TRBV6-1 and TRBJ1-5; D ambiguous. V lost 5 bases and J lost 3, with 17 bases in between. This CDR3 contains 16 residues. The germline V gene encodes CDR1 MNHNS and CDR2 SASEGT. The CDR3 DNA reads as TGTGCCAGCAGTACCCGTTTCGAGTCATACAATCAGCCCCAGCATTTT. Its translation is CASSTRFESYNQPQHF.

The J gene is TRBJ2-1, the V gene TRBV7-3, with 10 bases lining up with TRBD2. J was trimmed by 7 bases and V by 8 bases; bases with no gene match: 11. Germline loops: CDR1 SGHTA, CDR2 FQGTGA. The CDR3 covers 15 residues. CDR3 bases: TGTGCCAGCGGGCGGTCTAGCGGGAGTAGGAATGAGCAGTTCTTC. Its translation is CASGRSSGSRNEQFF.

This clonotype came up many times. The genes are TRBV7-2 and TRBJ2-7, with 11 bases fitting TRBD2. The V and J ends lost 2 bases and 1 base, in that order; junction bases with no gene match: 10. CDR3 size: 18 residues. CDR1 is SGHTA, CDR2 FQGNSA, per germline. As DNA, the CDR3 is TGTGCCAGCAGCTTACCTCGATTGGGACTAGCGGCTTCCTACGAGCAGTACTTC. This translates into CASSLPRLGLAASYEQYF.

This clonotype was observed at least ten times. V usage is TRBV7-9 and J usage is TRBJ2-1; TRBD2 agrees at 8 bases. The ends lost 4 bases at V and 0 bases at J; junction bases unmatched: 11. CDR3 size: 18 residues. Germline CDR1 SEHNR, CDR2 FQNEAQ (reference sequence). The CDR3 DNA reads TGTGCCAGCAGCTCCCGACTAGCGCACGTCCTCTCCTACAATGAGCAGTTCTTC. Its protein is CASSSRLAHVLSYNEQFF.

This clonotype appeared a few times. The CDR3 coding sequence is TGTGCCAGCAGCCCACGGACTAGCGGGAGAGGGAATACGCAGTATTTT. Residues: CASSPRTSGRGNTQYF. The chain employs TRBV7-9 and TRBJ2-3; 13 positions match TRBD2. CDR3 size: 16 residues. V was clipped by 5 bases and J by 7 bases; unmatched bases: 9. Germline V gives CDR1 SEHNR, CDR2 FQNEAQ (reference sequence).

This chain joins TRBV29-1 and TRBJ2-3; the D is unclear. Germline V gene sequence: CDR1 SQVTM, CDR2 ANQGSEA. Trimming pared 6 bases from V and 2 bases from J, leaving 12 bases between. The CDR3 covers 13 residues. CDR3 sequence reads: CSVGRRLTDTQYF. DNA of the CDR3: TGCAGCGTAGGACGGAGACTCACAGATACGCAGTATTTT.

This clonotype has a count of ten or more. The chain has TRBV6-1 and TRBJ2-6; D remains ambiguous. Trimming took 7 bases from V and 2 from J, leaving 9 bases between them. From germline, CDR1 is MNHNS and CDR2 SASEGT. The CDR3 covers 14 residues. Here the CDR3 DNA reads TGTGCCAGCACCCCTTTGGCTGGGGCCAACGTCCTGACTTTC. This codes for CASTPLAGANVLTF.

This clonotype was counted many times. The rearrangement links TRBV18 to TRBJ2-1; D not certain. The germline V gene has CDR1 KGHSH and CDR2 LQKENI. V lost 5 bases to trimming and J lost 4 bases, with 9 bases between them. The CDR3 has 13 amino acids. The CDR3 region has the DNA TGTGCCAGCTCAATAAGTGCTTACAATGAGCAGTTCTTC. Amino acids: CASSISAYNEQFF. The complete variable domain, with remaining parts taken from reference TRBV18 and TRBJ2-1, reads NAGVMQNPRHLVRRRGQEARLRCSPMKGHSHVYWYRQLPEEGLKFMVYLQKENIIDESGMPKERFSAEFPKEGPSILRIQQVVRGDSAAYFCASSISAYNEQFFGPGTRLTVL.

This clonotype was recorded at least ten times. The chain couples TRBV24-1 to TRBJ2-7; D is perhaps TRBD1 or TRBD2 (5 bases each). Germline values: CDR1 KGHDR, CDR2 SFDVKD. CDR3 length equals 14 residues. Trimming stripped 4 bases from V and 2 bases from J, with 11 bases between. CDR3: CATSEGTRAYEQYF. DNA for the CDR3: TGTGCCACCAGTGAGGGGACCCGCGCCTACGAGCAGTACTTC.

The chain has TRBV12-3 or TRBV12-4 and TRBJ1-2; unclear D gene. Trimming removed 6 bases at V and 9 bases at J, with 8 bases between. This CDR3 region has 10 residues. The CDR3 region is CASSSGSYTF. DNA of the CDR3: TGTGCCAGCAGCAGCGGGAGCTACACCTTC.